The clone carrying this T cell receptor (beta chain) appeared a few times. The data were taken from a study of T cell changes during pregnancy in multiple sclerosis. The CDR3 runs to 17 residues. CDR1 LGHNA and CDR2 YNFKEQ come from the germline V gene. The V end lost 1 base, the J end lost 4 bases, and 19 bases lay between the germline ends. Produced via immunoSEQ multiplex PCR; TCRdb's table is partial and in-frame only. The table shows around 50,000 clones, with around 89% occurring only once. The source of this sequence is a female donor with multiple sclerosis, enrolled in a pregnancy study. The starting material was CD8+ T cells from peripheral blood mononuclear cells, obtained in the second trimester of pregnancy. The genes are TRBV4-2 and TRBJ1-2; D gene ambiguous. The CDR3 loop is CASSQAASDSGGYGYTF. CDR3 DNA sequence: TGTGCCAGCAGCCAAGCTGCCTCGGACTCGGGTGGCTATGGCTACACCTTC.